A single sample is the source of the 5 T cell receptor beta chains below, sequenced in a study of regulatory T cells. The primer mix had 52 TRBV and 13 TRBJ primers. Assay used: immunoSEQ multiplex PCR; TCRdb lists only in-frame clones, some missing. The table has 20,000 to 25,000 clones, about 88% seen once. Study-wide results and limits: In CD3G-deficient patients, conventional CD4+ T cells were enriched for hydrophobic CDR3 residues at positions 6 and 7.

Which antigens these TCRs recognize remains unknown. The sample comprised conventional CD4+ T cells sorted from blood. The origin of the receptors is a child aged 10-17 years with CD3G deficiency.

This chain joins TRBV11-2 and TRBJ2-6; the match to TRBD2 covers 9 bases. CDR1 SGHAT and CDR2 FQNNGV come from the germline V gene. This CDR3 contains 17 residues. With V trimmed by 6 bases and J by 2 bases, 8 bases remained unmatched. The CDR3 region is CASSKLAGHTGANVLTF. The CDR3 nucleotides are TGTGCCAGCAGTAAGCTAGCGGGGCACACTGGGGCCAACGTCCTGACTTTC.

This clone was counted a few times. V and J are TRBV7-9 and TRBJ2-2; 10 bases line up with TRBD2. V shed 1 base, J shed 6 bases, and the junction held 5 bases outside the gene matches. The germline V gene encodes CDR1 SEHNR and CDR2 FQNEAQ (reference sequence). The CDR3 totals 16 residues. CDR3 nucleotide sequence: TGTGCCAGCAGCTTAGGGCTAGCGGGAGCCTCCGGGGAGCTGTTTTTT. Amino acids: CASSLGLAGASGELFF.

The gene calls are TRBV11-2 and TRBJ1-1; D is ambiguous. The CDR3 consists of 13 residues. CDR1 and CDR2 from the germline V gene are SGHAT and FQNNGV. V lost 0 bases and J 0 bases, leaving 2 bases between the germline ends. CDR3 loop: CASSLDLNTEAFF. As DNA, the CDR3 is TGTGCCAGCAGCTTAGACTTGAACACTGAAGCTTTCTTT.

V gene TRBV5-1 combines with J gene TRBJ1-2; 9 bases align to TRBD1. The V gene's germline CDR1 is SGHRS and CDR2 YFSETQ. Trimming at V came to 3 bases and at J to 4 bases, leaving 1 base not matched to a gene. CDR3 size: 13 residues. The CDR3 region has the DNA TGCGCCAGCAGCTCGGGACAGGGCTATGGCTACACCTTC. Residues: CASSSGQGYGYTF.

The rearrangement uses TRBV7-9 and TRBJ2-2, with 9 bases aligning to TRBD2. Germline V gene data show CDR1 as SEHNR and CDR2 as FQNEAQ (reference sequence). The CDR3 length is 17 residues. V was clipped by 0 bases and J by 5 bases; unmatched bases: 7. CDR3 sequence (DNA): TGTGCCAGCAGCTTAGCGCTTGCCCTAGCGGGAACCGGGGAGCTGTTTTTT. Its translation is CASSLALALAGTGELFF.